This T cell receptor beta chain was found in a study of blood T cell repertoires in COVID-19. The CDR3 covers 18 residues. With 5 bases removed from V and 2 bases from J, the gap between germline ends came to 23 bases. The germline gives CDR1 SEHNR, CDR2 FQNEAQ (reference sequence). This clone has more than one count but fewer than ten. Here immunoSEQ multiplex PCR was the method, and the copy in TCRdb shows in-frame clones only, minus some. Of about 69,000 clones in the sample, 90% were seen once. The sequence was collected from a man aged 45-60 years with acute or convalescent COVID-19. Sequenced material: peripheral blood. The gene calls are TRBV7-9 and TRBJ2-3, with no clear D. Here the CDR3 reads CASSPPALRRLPTDTQYF. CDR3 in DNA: TGTGCCAGCAGCCCGCCCGCCCTAAGGCGGCTACCCACAGATACGCAGTATTTT.